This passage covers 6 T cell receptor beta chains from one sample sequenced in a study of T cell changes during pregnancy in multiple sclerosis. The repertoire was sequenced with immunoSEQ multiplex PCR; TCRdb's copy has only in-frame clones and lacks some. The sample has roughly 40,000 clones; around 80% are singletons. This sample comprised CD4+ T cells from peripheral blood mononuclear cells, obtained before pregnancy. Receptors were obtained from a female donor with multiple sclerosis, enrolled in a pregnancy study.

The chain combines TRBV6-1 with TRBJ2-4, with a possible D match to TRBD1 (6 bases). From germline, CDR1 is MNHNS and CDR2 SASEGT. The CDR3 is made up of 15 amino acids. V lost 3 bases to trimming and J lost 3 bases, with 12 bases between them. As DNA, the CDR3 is TGTGCCAGCAGTGACTGGACAGTTAGCAAAAACATTCAGTACTTC. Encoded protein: CASSDWTVSKNIQYF.

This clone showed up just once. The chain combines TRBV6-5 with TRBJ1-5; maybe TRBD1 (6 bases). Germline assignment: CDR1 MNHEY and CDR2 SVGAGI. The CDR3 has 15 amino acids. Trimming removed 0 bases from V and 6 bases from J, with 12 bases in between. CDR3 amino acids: CASSYSSEGGQPQHF. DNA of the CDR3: TGTGCCAGCAGTTACTCGAGTGAAGGGGGTCAGCCCCAGCATTTT.

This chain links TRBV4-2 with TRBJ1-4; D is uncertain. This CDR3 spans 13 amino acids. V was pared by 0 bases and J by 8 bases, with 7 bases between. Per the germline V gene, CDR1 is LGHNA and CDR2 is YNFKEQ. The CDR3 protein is CASSQDQVEKLFF. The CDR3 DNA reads TGTGCCAGCAGCCAAGATCAGGTGGAAAAACTGTTTTTT.

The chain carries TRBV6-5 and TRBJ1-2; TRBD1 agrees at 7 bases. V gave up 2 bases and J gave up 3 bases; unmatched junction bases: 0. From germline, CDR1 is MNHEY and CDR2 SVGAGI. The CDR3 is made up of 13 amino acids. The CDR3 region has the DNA TGTGCCAGCAGTTACGACAGGGACTATGGCTACACCTTC. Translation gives CASSYDRDYGYTF.

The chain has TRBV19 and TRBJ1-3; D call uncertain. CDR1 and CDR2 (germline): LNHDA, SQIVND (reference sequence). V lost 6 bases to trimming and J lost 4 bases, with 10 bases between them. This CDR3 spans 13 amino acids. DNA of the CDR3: TGTGCCAGTAGGACTATCCGCGGAAACACCATATATTTT. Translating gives CASRTIRGNTIYF. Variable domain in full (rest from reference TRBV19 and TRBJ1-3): DGGITQSPKYLFRKEGQNVTLSCEQNLNHDAMYWYRQDPGQGLRLIYYSQIVNDFQKGDIAEGYSVSREKKESFPLTVTSAQKNPTAFYLCASRTIRGNTIYFGEGSWLTVV.

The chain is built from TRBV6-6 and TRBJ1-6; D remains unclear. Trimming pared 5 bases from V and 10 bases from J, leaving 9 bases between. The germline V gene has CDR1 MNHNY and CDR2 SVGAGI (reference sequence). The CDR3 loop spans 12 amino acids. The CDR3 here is CASSRGMSPLHF. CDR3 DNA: TGTGCCAGCAGTCGCGGGATGTCACCCCTCCACTTT.